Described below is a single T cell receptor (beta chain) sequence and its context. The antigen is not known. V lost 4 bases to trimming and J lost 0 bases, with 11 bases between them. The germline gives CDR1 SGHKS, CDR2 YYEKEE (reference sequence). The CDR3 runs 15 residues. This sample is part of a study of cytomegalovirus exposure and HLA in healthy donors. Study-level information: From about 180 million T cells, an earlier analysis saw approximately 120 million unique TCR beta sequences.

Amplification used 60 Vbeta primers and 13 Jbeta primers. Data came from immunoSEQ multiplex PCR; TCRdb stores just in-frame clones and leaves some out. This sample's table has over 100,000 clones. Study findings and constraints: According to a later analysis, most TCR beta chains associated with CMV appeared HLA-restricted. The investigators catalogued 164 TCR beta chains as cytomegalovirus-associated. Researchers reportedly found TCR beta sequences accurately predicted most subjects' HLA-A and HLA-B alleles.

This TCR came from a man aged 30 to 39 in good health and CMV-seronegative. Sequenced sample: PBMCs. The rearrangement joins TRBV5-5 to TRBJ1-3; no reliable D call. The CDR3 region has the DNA TGTGCCAGCAGCACCTTCACGGGCTCTGGAAACACCATATATTTT. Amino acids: CASSTFTGSGNTIYF. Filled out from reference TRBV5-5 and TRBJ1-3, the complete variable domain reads DAGVTQSPTHLIKTRGQQVTLRCSPISGHKSVSWYQQVLGQGPQFIFQYYEKEERGRGNFPDRFSARQFPNYSSELNVNALLLGDSALYLCASSTFTGSGNTIYFGEGSWLTVV.